This TCR beta chain is drawn from a study of blood T cell repertoires in COVID-19. Per germline, CDR1 SGHKS and CDR2 YYEKEE (reference sequence). The CDR3 has 13 amino acids. V trimming: 6 bases; J trimming: 8 bases; junction bases outside the gene matches: 9. Under the authors' procedure: The assay estimated nucleated cells by amplifying reference gene primers. Produced via immunoSEQ multiplex PCR; TCRdb's table is partial and in-frame only. Clone size and V and J calls were adopted from that table, with D and trimming inferred from the DNA. Of about 330,000 clones in the sample, 80% to 90% were seen once.

The sample comprised PBMCs or T cells enriched from blood (not recorded which). The V call is TRBV5-5, the J call TRBJ1-1; the match to TRBD1 covers 8 bases. The receptor comes from a woman in her thirties who had recovered from COVID-19. The CDR3 region is CASIGQGADEAFF. The CDR3 DNA reads as TGTGCCAGCATCGGGCAGGGGGCAGACGAAGCTTTCTTT.